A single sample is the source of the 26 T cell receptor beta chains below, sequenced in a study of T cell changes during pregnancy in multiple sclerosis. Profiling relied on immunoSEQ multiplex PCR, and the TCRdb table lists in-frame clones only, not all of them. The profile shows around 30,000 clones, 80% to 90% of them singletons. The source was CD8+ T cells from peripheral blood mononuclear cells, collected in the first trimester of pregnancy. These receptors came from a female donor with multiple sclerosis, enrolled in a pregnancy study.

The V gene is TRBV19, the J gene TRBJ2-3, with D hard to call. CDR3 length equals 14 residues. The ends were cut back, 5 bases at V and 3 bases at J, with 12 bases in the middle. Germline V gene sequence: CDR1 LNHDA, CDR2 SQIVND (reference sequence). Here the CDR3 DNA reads TGTGCCAGTAGTCTCGACATAGAAACAGATACGCAGTATTTT. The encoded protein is CASSLDIETDTQYF.

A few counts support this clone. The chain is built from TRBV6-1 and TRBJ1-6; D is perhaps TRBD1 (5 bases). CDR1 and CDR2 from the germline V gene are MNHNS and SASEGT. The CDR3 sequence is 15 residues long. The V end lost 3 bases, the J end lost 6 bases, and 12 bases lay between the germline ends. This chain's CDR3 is CASSDWTLINSPLHF. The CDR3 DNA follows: TGTGCCAGCAGTGATTGGACATTGATTAATTCACCCCTCCACTTT.

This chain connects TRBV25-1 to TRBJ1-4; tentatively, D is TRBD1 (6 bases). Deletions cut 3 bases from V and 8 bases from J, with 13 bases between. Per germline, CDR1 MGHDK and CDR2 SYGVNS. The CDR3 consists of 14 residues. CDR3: CASSDSGVFEKLFF. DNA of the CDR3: TGTGCCAGCAGTGATTCAGGGGTATTCGAAAAACTGTTTTTT.

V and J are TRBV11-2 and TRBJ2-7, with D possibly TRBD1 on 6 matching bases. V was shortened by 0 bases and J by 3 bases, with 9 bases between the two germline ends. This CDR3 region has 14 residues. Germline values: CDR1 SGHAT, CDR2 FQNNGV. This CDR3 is CASSLEGALYEQYF. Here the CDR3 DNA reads TGTGCCAGCAGCTTAGAGGGGGCCCTCTACGAGCAGTACTTC. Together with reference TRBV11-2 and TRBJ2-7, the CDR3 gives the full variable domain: EAGVAQSPRYKIIEKRQSVAFWCNPISGHATLYWYQQILGQGPKLLIQFQNNGVVDDSQLPKDRFSAERLKGVDSTLKIQPAKLEDSAVYLCASSLEGALYEQYFGPGTRLTVT.

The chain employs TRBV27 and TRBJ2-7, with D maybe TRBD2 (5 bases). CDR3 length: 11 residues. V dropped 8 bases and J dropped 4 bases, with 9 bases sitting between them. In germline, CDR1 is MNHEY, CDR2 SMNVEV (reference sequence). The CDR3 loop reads CASRGLYEQYF. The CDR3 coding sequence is TGTGCCAGCCGGGGTCTATACGAGCAGTACTTC.

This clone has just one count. CDR3 DNA sequence: TGTGCCAGCAGCTTGGGTCCGGGGGATCCTTGGGGCTACACCTTC. It codes for CASSLGPGDPWGYTF. V usage is TRBV5-6 and J usage is TRBJ1-2, with D tentatively TRBD1 (5 bases). CDR1 is SGHDT and CDR2 is YYEEEE in the germline V gene. The CDR3 totals 15 residues. V shed 0 bases and J shed 8 bases, with 17 bases lying between them.

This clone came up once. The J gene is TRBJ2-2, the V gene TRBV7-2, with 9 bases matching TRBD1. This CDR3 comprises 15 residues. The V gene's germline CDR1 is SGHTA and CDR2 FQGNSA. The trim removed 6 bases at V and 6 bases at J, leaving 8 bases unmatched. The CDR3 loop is CASRPGTGYPGELFF. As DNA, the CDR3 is TGTGCCAGCAGACCCGGGACAGGGTACCCCGGGGAGCTGTTTTTT.

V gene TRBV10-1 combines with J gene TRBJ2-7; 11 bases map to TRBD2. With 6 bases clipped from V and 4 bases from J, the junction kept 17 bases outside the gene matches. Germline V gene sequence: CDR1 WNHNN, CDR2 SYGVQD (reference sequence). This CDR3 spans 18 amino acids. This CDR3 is CASRMTSGTLLSQYEQYF. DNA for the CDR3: TGCGCCAGCAGGATGACTAGCGGGACTCTCCTCAGTCAGTACGAGCAGTACTTC.

DNA for the CDR3: TGTGCCACCAGCAGAGACCTTTTGGAGGGGACCCAGTACTTC. This codes for CATSRDLLEGTQYF. This chain links TRBV15 with TRBJ2-5; D is perhaps TRBD2 (6 bases). V was clipped by 0 bases and J by 7 bases, with 12 bases between them. Germline V gives CDR1 LNHNV, CDR2 YYDKDF (reference sequence). The CDR3 contains 14 residues.

CDR3 residues: CASSPLIAGHEQYF. CDR3 coding DNA: TGTGCCAGCAGCCCGTTGATAGCGGGGCACGAGCAGTACTTC. The chain recombines TRBV7-2 with TRBJ2-7; 8 bases agree with TRBD2. The CDR3 is made up of 14 amino acids. Trimming cost V 5 bases and J 5 bases; bases outside gene matches: 8. CDR1 and CDR2 (germline): SGHTA, FQGNSA.

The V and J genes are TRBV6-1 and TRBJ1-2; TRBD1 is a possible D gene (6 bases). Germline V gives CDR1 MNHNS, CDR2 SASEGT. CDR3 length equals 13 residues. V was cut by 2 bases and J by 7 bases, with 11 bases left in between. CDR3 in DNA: TGTGCCAGCAGTGAAAGGGGGGGAGGTGGCTACACCTTC. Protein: CASSERGGGGYTF.

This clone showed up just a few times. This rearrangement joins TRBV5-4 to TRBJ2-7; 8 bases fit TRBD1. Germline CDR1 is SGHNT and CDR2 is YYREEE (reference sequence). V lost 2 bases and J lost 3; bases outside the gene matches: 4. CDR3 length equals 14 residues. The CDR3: CASSFDRGNYEQYF. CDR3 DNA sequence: TGTGCCAGCAGCTTCGACAGGGGTAACTACGAGCAGTACTTC. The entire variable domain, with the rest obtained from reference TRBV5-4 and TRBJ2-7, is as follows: ETGVTQSPTHLIKTRGQQVTLRCSSQSGHNTVSWYQQALGQGPQFIFQYYREEENGRGNFPPRFSGLQFPNYSSELNVNALELDDSALYLCASSFDRGNYEQYFGPGTRLTVT.

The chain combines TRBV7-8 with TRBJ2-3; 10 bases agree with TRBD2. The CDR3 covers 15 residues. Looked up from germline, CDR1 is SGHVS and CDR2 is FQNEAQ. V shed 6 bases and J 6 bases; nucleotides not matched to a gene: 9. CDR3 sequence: CASRQSGGAGDTQYF. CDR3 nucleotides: TGTGCCAGCAGACAAAGCGGGGGGGCTGGGGATACGCAGTATTTT.

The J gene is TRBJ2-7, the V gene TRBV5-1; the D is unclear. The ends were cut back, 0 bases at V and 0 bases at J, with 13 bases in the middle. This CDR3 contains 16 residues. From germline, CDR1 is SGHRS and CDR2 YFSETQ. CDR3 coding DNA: TGCGCCAGCAGCTTGGAGCCGGTGTCCTACTCCTACGAGCAGTACTTC. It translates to CASSLEPVSYSYEQYF. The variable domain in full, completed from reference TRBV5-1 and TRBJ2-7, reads KAGVTQTPRYLIKTRGQQVTLSCSPISGHRSVSWYQQTPGQGLQFLFEYFSETQRNKGNFPGRFSGRQFSNSRSEMNVSTLELGDSALYLCASSLEPVSYSYEQYFGPGTRLTVT.

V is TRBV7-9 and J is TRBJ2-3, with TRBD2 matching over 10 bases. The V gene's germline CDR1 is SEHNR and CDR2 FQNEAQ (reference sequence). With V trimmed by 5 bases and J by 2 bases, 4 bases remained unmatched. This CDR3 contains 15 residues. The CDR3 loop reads CASSLGTSDTDTQYF. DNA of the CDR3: TGTGCCAGCAGCCTTGGGACTAGCGACACAGATACGCAGTATTTT.

CDR3 amino acids: CASSPTGTEAFF. CDR3 coding DNA: TGCGCCAGCTCCCCGACGGGGACTGAAGCTTTCTTT. The chain joins TRBV5-1 to TRBJ1-1; unclear D gene. The germline V and J ends were trimmed by 7 bases and 5 bases, with 12 bases remaining between them. In germline, CDR1 is SGHRS, CDR2 YFSETQ. The CDR3 runs 12 residues.

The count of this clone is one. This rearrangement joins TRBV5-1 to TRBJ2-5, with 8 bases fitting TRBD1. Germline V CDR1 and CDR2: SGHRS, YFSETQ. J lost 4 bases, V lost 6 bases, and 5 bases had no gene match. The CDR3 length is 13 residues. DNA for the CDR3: TGCGCCAGCACTAGACAGGGGCCAGAGACCCAGTACTTC. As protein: CASTRQGPETQYF.

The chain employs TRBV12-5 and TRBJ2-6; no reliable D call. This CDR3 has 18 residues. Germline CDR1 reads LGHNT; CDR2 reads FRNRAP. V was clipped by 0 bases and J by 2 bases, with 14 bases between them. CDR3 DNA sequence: TGTGCTAGTGGTTTGGTAGATCCCGCGTCGGCTGGGGCCAACGTCCTGACTTTC. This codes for CASGLVDPASAGANVLTF.

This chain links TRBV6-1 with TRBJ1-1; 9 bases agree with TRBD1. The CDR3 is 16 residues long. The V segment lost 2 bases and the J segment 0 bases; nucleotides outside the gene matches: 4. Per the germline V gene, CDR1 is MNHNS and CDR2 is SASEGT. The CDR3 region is CASSEFTGGLNTEAFF. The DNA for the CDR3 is TGTGCCAGCAGTGAATTTACAGGGGGCTTGAACACTGAAGCTTTCTTT.

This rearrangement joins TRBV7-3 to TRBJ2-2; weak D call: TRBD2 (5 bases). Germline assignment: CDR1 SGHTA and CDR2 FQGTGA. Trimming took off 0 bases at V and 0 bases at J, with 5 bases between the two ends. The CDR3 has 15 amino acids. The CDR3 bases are TGTGCCAGCAGCTTAACGGGAGCGAACACCGGGGAGCTGTTTTTT. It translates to CASSLTGANTGELFF.

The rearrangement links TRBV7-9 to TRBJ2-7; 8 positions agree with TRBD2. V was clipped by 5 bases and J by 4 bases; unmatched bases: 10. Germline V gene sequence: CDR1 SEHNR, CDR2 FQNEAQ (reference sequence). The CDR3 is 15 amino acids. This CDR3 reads CASSPRLASGYEQYF. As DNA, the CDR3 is TGTGCCAGCAGCCCCCGACTAGCGTCCGGGTACGAGCAGTACTTC.

CDR3 DNA: TGTGCCAGCAGCGTAGAGGGACTAGCGGGCACAGATACGCAGTATTTT. This encodes CASSVEGLAGTDTQYF. The genes are TRBV9 and TRBJ2-3; 11 bases align to TRBD2. This CDR3 has 16 amino acids. Germline CDR1 and CDR2: SGDLS and YYNGEE. The ends lost 0 bases at V and 1 base at J; junction bases unmatched: 1.

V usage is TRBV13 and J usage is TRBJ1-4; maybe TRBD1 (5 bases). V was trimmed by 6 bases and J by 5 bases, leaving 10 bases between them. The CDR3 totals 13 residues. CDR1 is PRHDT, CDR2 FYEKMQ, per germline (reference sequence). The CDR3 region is CASSVGENEKLFF. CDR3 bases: TGTGCCAGCAGTGTAGGGGAAAATGAAAAACTGTTTTTT. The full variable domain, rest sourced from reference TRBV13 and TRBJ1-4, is AAGVIQSPRHLIKEKRETATLKCYPIPRHDTVYWYQQGPGQDPQFLISFYEKMQSDKGSIPDRFSAQQFSDYHSELNMSSLELGDSALYFCASSVGENEKLFFGSGTQLSVL.

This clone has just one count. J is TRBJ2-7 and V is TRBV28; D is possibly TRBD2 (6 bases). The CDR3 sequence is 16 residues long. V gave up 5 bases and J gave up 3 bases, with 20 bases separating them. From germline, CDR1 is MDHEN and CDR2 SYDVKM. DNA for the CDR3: TGTGCCAGCAGTACCCAGAGGGAGCTTAGCGGCTACGAGCAGTACTTC. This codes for CASSTQRELSGYEQYF.

CDR3 sequence (DNA): TGTGCCATCACTGGGGCTAGCGGGAGGGTAAATGAGCAGTTCTTC. This gives the protein CAITGASGRVNEQFF. This rearrangement joins TRBV2 to TRBJ2-1; 12 bases are shared with TRBD2. V was clipped by 10 bases and J by 7 bases; unmatched bases: 11. Germline lookup yields CDR1 SNHLY and CDR2 FYNNEI. The CDR3 consists of 15 residues.

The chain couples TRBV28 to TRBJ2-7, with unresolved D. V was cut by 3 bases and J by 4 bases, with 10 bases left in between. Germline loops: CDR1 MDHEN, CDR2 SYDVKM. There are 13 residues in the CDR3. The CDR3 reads CASSLSTRYEQYF. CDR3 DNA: TGTGCCAGCAGTTTGTCCACCAGATACGAGCAGTACTTC. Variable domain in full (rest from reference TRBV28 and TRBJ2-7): DVKVTQSSRYLVKRTGEKVFLECVQDMDHENMFWYRQDPGLGLRLIYFSYDVKMKEKGDIPEGYSVSREKKERFSLILESASTNQTSMYLCASSLSTRYEQYFGPGTRLTVT.